The next 15 T cell receptor beta chains were all read from a single sample in a study of shared clonotypes between healthy human individuals. Sequencing used immunoSEQ multiplex PCR; TCRdb keeps in-frame clones, though not all of them. The table includes about 2,500,000 clones, roughly nine tenths detected once. Sequencing used naive CD4+ T cells sorted from blood. The subset: CD45RA+ positively selected. The source is a man aged 18 to 30 in good health.

The rearrangement links TRBV7-2 to TRBJ2-5, with 11 bases that match TRBD2. CDR3 length equals 17 residues. V gave up 6 bases and J gave up 1 base; unmatched junction bases: 10. Germline CDR1 reads SGHTA; CDR2 reads FQGNSA. CDR3 coding DNA: TGTGCCAGCAGTCAGAGGCTAGCGGGAGGCCTCCAAGAGACCCAGTACTTC. This codes for CASSQRLAGGLQETQYF.

The chain is built from TRBV10-1 and TRBJ2-5; TRBD1 agrees at 9 bases. The CDR3 spans 15 residues. Germline CDR1 and CDR2: WNHNN and SYGVQD (reference sequence). The trim removed 0 bases at V and 5 bases at J, leaving 4 bases unmatched. CDR3 DNA: TGCGCCAGCAGTGAGTCGTACAGGGGGCGGGAGACCCAGTACTTC. This gives the protein CASSESYRGRETQYF.

The chain joins TRBV4-2 to TRBJ1-6, with D perhaps matching TRBD1 (5 bases). The V gene lost 0 bases and the J gene lost 10 bases, with 16 bases spanning the gap. The CDR3 is 16 amino acids. CDR1 and CDR2 (germline): LGHNA, YNFKEQ. The CDR3: CASSQDVHPEGSPLHF. The CDR3 nucleotides are TGTGCCAGCAGCCAAGATGTGCACCCCGAGGGGTCACCCCTCCACTTT.

Comment on this clone: Other DNA sequences from this sample encode an identical CDR3 as well. The V and J genes are TRBV7-9 and TRBJ2-5, with 7 bases identical to TRBD2. The CDR3 is 13 residues long. Germline V gene data show CDR1 as SEHNR and CDR2 as FQNEAQ (reference sequence). Trimming cost V 3 bases and J 2 bases; bases outside gene matches: 0. The CDR3 region has the DNA TGTGCCAGCAGCTTCGGGGGGCAAGAGACCCAGTACTTC. Translation gives CASSFGGQETQYF.

The chain couples TRBV28 to TRBJ2-7; D is undetermined. Germline loops: CDR1 MDHEN, CDR2 SYDVKM. CDR3 size: 11 residues. V was shortened by 6 bases and J by 7 bases, with 10 bases between the two germline ends. CDR3 DNA sequence: TGTGCCAGCAGAACTTTGACAGAGCAGTACTTC. Residues: CASRTLTEQYF.

The chain employs TRBV7-8 and TRBJ2-2; 8 bases line up with TRBD2. CDR3 length equals 14 residues. Germline V lookup: CDR1 SGHVS, CDR2 FQNEAQ. The junction had 8 bases not matched to a gene; V was cut back by 7 bases and J by 7 bases. The CDR3 sequence is CASTVVGGVGELFF. CDR3 DNA: TGTGCCAGCACCGTCGTCGGGGGGGTCGGGGAGCTGTTTTTT.

The gene calls are TRBV5-1 and TRBJ2-7, with TRBD2 matching over 7 bases. The V gene's germline CDR1 is SGHRS and CDR2 YFSETQ. Germline trimming cut 0 bases from V and 5 bases from J; bases unmatched to any gene: 5. The CDR3 is 14 amino acids. Here the CDR3 DNA reads TGCGCCAGCAGCTTGGAGCGGGGTACCAACGAGCAGTACTTC. Translated: CASSLERGTNEQYF.

The chain has TRBV7-2 and TRBJ2-1; 7 bases match TRBD1. The CDR3 length is 15 residues. The V segment lost 5 bases and the J segment 5 bases; nucleotides outside the gene matches: 9. CDR1 is SGHTA, CDR2 FQGNSA, per germline. The CDR3 coding sequence is TGTGCCAGCAGCCAAACAGGGGCCAAAAACAATGAGCAGTTCTTC. Translation gives CASSQTGAKNNEQFF.

The chain combines TRBV30 with TRBJ2-7, with D tentatively TRBD1 or TRBD2 (6 bases each). V was pared by 3 bases and J by 6 bases, with 12 bases between. CDR1 and CDR2 from the germline V gene are GTSNPN and SVGIG (reference sequence). This CDR3 is built from 12 residues. The CDR3 nucleotides read TGTGCCTGGAGAGGGGGGCCTAGCGAGCAGTACTTC. It encodes CAWRGGPSEQYF.

The DNA of the CDR3 is TGCGCCAGTAGGCAGGGTTCCACAGATACGCAGTATTTT. Its protein product is CASRQGSTDTQYF. The gene calls are TRBV10-1 and TRBJ2-3; D possibly corresponds to TRBD1 (5 bases). CDR3 length equals 13 residues. CDR1 WNHNN and CDR2 SYGVQD come from the germline V gene (reference sequence). V lost 9 bases and J 2 bases, leaving 12 bases between the germline ends.

The CDR3 reads CASSSPGGPTPYEQYF. The CDR3 region has the DNA TGTGCCAGCAGTTCGCCCGGGGGGCCTACACCCTACGAGCAGTACTTC. The gene calls are TRBV28 and TRBJ2-7; possibly TRBD2 for D (7 bases). Between the trimmed V and J ends, which lost 4 bases and 2 bases, there was a span of 18 bases. CDR1 is MDHEN and CDR2 is SYDVKM in the germline V gene. This CDR3 has 16 amino acids.

The V and J genes are TRBV30 and TRBJ2-3, with D uncertain. Germline CDR1 GTSNPN, CDR2 SVGIG (reference sequence). The V end lost 4 bases, the J end lost 1 base, and 6 bases lay between the germline ends. This CDR3 contains 12 residues. This CDR3 is CAWISRTDTQYF. The CDR3 nucleotides read TGTGCCTGGATTTCTCGCACAGATACGCAGTATTTT.

For the CDR3, the DNA is TGTGCCAGCAGCCAAGATGGAGGGGGGAACACTGAAGCTTTCTTT. This codes for CASSQDGGGNTEAFF. The chain is built from TRBV4-2 and TRBJ1-1, with D maybe TRBD1 (6 bases). The germline V and J ends were trimmed by 0 bases and 1 base, with 9 bases remaining between them. The CDR3 contains 15 residues. Germline V gene sequence: CDR1 LGHNA, CDR2 YNFKEQ.

This chain links TRBV30 with TRBJ1-5, with 8 bases aligning to TRBD1. The germline V gene has CDR1 GTSNPN and CDR2 SVGIG (reference sequence). V lost 5 bases and J lost 4; bases outside the gene matches: 4. The CDR3 runs to 13 residues. The DNA of the CDR3 is TGTGCCTGGGCGGGACAGGTGAATCAGCCCCAGCATTTT. It yields the protein CAWAGQVNQPQHF.

V gene TRBV28 combines with J gene TRBJ1-2, with 9 bases lining up with TRBD1. The CDR3 length is 13 residues. Germline CDR1 MDHEN, CDR2 SYDVKM. The J segment lost 8 bases and the V segment lost 10 bases, leaving 11 bases of the junction unmatched. The CDR3 region is CATLYRGHLGYTF. In DNA form, the CDR3 reads TGTGCCACCTTATACAGGGGGCATTTAGGCTACACCTTC.